A selection of T cell receptor beta chains follows, all from one sample in a study of blood T cell repertoires in COVID-19. This table comes from immunoSEQ multiplex PCR, and its TCRdb copy is limited to in-frame clones, with some not included. Altogether 150,000 to 190,000 clones are present, approximately 80% being singletons, with the ten largest covering roughly 8.9%. Sequenced sample: peripheral blood. These receptors all come from a woman aged 50 to 60 with acute or convalescent COVID-19. Each CDR3 is given with its conserved first and last residue. Fields, in order: J gene, clone size, V gene, D gene, CDR3 protein, CDR3 DNA. A D gene is named only where the DNA matches it firmly. The size entry is marked missing in some rows and otherwise reads once, few, many or a size class.

TRBJ2-5 | - | TRBV30 | - | CAWCQGRTETQYF | TGTGCCTGGTGTCAGGGAAGAACAGAGACCCAGTACTTC
TRBJ2-7 | few | TRBV5-6 | - | CASSLSLREQYF | TGTGCCAGCAGCTTGTCTCTTCGCGAGCAGTACTTC
TRBJ2-2 | - | TRBV6-2/TRBV6-3 | TRBD1 | CASSYPTGGPITGELFF | TGTGCCAGCAGTTACCCTACAGGGGGCCCGATCACCGGGGAGCTGTTTTTT
TRBJ1-2 | few | TRBV28 | TRBD1 | CASSPDRVYGYTF | TGTGCCAGCAGTCCAGACAGGGTGTATGGCTACACCTTC
TRBJ2-2 | - | TRBV10-3 | TRBD2 | CAIKGLAGTTGELFF | TGTGCCATCAAGGGACTAGCGGGTACCACCGGGGAGCTGTTTTTT
TRBJ1-6 | once | TRBV6-2/TRBV6-3 | - | CASSSYGAQGSPLHF | TGTGCCAGCAGTTCCTATGGGGCCCAGGGATCACCCCTCCACTTT
TRBJ2-3 | - | TRBV5-4 | TRBD2 | CASSAPSGSTDTQYF | TGTGCCAGCAGCGCACCTAGCGGGAGCACAGATACGCAGTATTTT
TRBJ2-7 | - | TRBV30 | TRBD2 | CAWGRPGGRAPEQYF | TGTGCCTGGGGAAGACCCGGTGGGAGGGCCCCCGAGCAGTACTTC
TRBJ2-7 | - | TRBV28 | TRBD2 | CASSFYLAGGYEQYF | TGTGCCAGCAGTTTTTACCTAGCGGGAGGATACGAGCAGTACTTC
TRBJ2-5 | - | TRBV5-1 | TRBD2 | CASSRGTSGQETQYF | TGCGCCAGCAGCAGGGGGACTAGCGGTCAAGAGACCCAGTACTTC
TRBJ1-4 | - | TRBV9 | TRBD1 | CASKGTGDEKLFF | TGTGCCAGCAAGGGGACAGGCGATGAAAAACTGTTTTTT
TRBJ2-1 | - | TRBV3-1/TRBV3-2 | TRBD2 | CASSPLAGGGYNEQFF | TGTGCCAGCAGCCCACTAGCGGGGGGAGGCTACAATGAGCAGTTCTTC
TRBJ1-2 | - | TRBV27 | TRBD1 | CATSSGQGNYGYTF | TGTGCCACTTCCTCGGGACAGGGCAACTATGGCTACACCTTC
TRBJ2-2 | - | TRBV10-3 | - | CAISESRNTGELFF | TGTGCCATCAGTGAGTCGAGGAACACCGGGGAGCTGTTTTTT
TRBJ1-2 | - | TRBV28 | TRBD1 | CASSDNRGYGYTF | TGTGCCAGCAGTGATAACAGGGGGTACGGCTACACCTTC
TRBJ1-6 | - | TRBV9 | - | CASSVEDLRSPLHF | TGTGCCAGCAGCGTAGAGGACTTACGGTCACCCCTCCACTTT
TRBJ1-1 | - | TRBV10-3 | - | CASSLNTEAFF | TGTGCCTCGTCCCTGAACACTGAAGCTTTCTTT
TRBJ1-5 | once | TRBV12-5 | - | CASGLSGGSNQPQHF | TGTGCTAGTGGTTTGTCGGGGGGAAGCAATCAGCCCCAGCATTTT
TRBJ2-7 | - | TRBV19 | - | CASSAPGSYEQYF | TGTGCCAGTAGTGCCCCGGGGTCCTACGAGCAGTACTTC
TRBJ2-5 | - | TRBV19 | TRBD2 | CASSVSGGVGETQYF | TGTGCCAGTAGTGTTAGCGGGGGGGTAGGGGAGACCCAGTACTTC
TRBJ1-1 | - | TRBV19 | TRBD1 | CASRTGALNTEAFF | TGTGCCAGTAGGACAGGGGCACTTAACACTGAAGCTTTCTTT